Below, 3 T cell receptor beta chains from the same sample are listed, as sequenced in a study of T cell repertoires in cytomegalovirus infection. Their recognized antigens are unknown. TCRdb called the reads again in MiXCR, with one record for every CDR3 protein. The data contain 360,000 or so distinct CDR3 sequences, roughly 34% of them singletons. The starting material was cultured PBMCs, obtained from culture after CMV antigen stimulation. All receptors derive from a human donor in good health (CMV status not recorded). Some clones in this sample may be carry-over from other donors' samples.

The table lists this clonotype with a few counts. The genes are TRBV7-9 and TRBJ2-7; D call uncertain. There are 15 residues in the CDR3. The V end lost 4 bases, the J end lost 0 bases, and 13 bases lay between the germline ends. Germline values: CDR1 SEHNR, CDR2 FQNEAQ (reference sequence). The CDR3 coding sequence is TGTGCCAGCAGCTGGGCGCAGCACAGCTCCTACGAGCAGTACTTC. Residues: CASSWAQHSSYEQYF.

This chain joins TRBV6-4 and TRBJ2-1, with TRBD2 identical over 13 bases. CDR3 length: 14 amino acids. CDR1 MRHNA and CDR2 SNTAGT come from the germline V gene. V shed 7 bases, J shed 10 bases, and the junction held 7 bases outside the gene matches. The CDR3 DNA sequence: TGTGCCAGCACCCAACTAGCGGGAGGGGGGGAGCAGTTCTTC. It specifies CASTQLAGGGEQFF.

The chain combines TRBV7-2 with TRBJ2-7, with D unclear. Germline loops: CDR1 SGHTA, CDR2 FQGNSA. The CDR3 is 12 residues long. The V gene lost 5 bases and the J gene lost 5 bases, with 10 bases spanning the gap. In nucleotides, the CDR3 is TGTGCCAGCAGCCTGATGGGGAACGAGCAGTACGTC. It yields the protein CASSLMGNEQYV.